Listed here is a single T cell receptor (beta chain). The target antigen is unknown. Trimming took 11 bases from V and 10 from J; bases not matched to a gene: 10. CDR3 length: 13 residues. Germline V gene data show CDR1 as LGHNA and CDR2 as YSLEER. Preparation of TCR beta libraries was done by quantitative 5'-RACE with molecular barcodes. In TCRdb, the 5' RACE reads were re-called with MiXCR into one record per CDR3 protein. The sample includes around 770,000 distinct CDR3 sequences, roughly 10% seen only once; the top ten take under 0.6%. The data belong to a study of CD8 T cells in ankylosing spondylitis. General observations from the study: CD8+ by phenotype, disease-linked clones were relatively rare in peripheral blood. Within matched ankylosing spondylitis synovial fluid, disease-linked clones were reportedly significantly enriched. Earlier studies detected some motif variants in reactive arthritis synovial fluid and blood. Roughly 8 highly homologous variants formed a TCR beta motif that appeared characteristic of ankylosing spondylitis blood.

The clonotype comes from a male donor with ankylosing spondylitis. Sequenced material: blood, either unsorted or a sorted T cell fraction (not recorded which). V gene TRBV4-3 combines with J gene TRBJ2-1; 11 nucleotides match TRBD2. Here the CDR3 reads CAYSSGRAGEQFF. The CDR3, as DNA: TGCGCCTACAGTAGCGGGAGGGCCGGGGAGCAGTTCTTC.